This TCR beta chain emerged from a study of blood T cell repertoires in COVID-19. There are 14 residues in the CDR3. Germline CDR1 reads SGHNT; CDR2 reads YYREEE (reference sequence). The junction had 4 bases not matched to a gene; V was cut back by 4 bases and J by 5 bases. Clones were sequenced by immunoSEQ multiplex PCR, and TCRdb holds only the in-frame ones, with some missing. The table has about 190,000 clones, 75% to 90% seen once. The source of this sequence is a man in his forties with acute or convalescent COVID-19. Material for sequencing was peripheral blood. The chain joins TRBV5-4 to TRBJ2-5; 11 bases line up with TRBD2. CDR3 residues: CASSRGLAGETQYF. CDR3 bases: TGTGCCAGCAGCCGCGGACTAGCGGGCGAGACCCAGTACTTC.